The present T cell receptor (beta chain) was sequenced within a study of T cell responses to AZD1222 COVID-19 vaccine. There are 17 residues in the CDR3. The V gene's germline CDR1 is MNHEY and CDR2 SMNVEV (reference sequence). V was clipped by 5 bases and J by 4 bases; unmatched bases: 6. Generated by immunoSEQ multiplex PCR, the TCRdb table keeps only in-frame clones and is missing some. The sample includes about 180,000 clones, 88% of them seen just once. The chain carries TRBV27 and TRBJ2-1; 15 bases line up with TRBD2. The sample in question was peripheral blood, obtained on day 0 of AZD1222 vaccination. This sequence originates from an adult in good health. CDR3 coding DNA: TGTGCCAGCAGTCCAGGGACTAGCGGGGGGTCATACAATGAGCAGTTCTTC. Translation gives CASSPGTSGGSYNEQFF.